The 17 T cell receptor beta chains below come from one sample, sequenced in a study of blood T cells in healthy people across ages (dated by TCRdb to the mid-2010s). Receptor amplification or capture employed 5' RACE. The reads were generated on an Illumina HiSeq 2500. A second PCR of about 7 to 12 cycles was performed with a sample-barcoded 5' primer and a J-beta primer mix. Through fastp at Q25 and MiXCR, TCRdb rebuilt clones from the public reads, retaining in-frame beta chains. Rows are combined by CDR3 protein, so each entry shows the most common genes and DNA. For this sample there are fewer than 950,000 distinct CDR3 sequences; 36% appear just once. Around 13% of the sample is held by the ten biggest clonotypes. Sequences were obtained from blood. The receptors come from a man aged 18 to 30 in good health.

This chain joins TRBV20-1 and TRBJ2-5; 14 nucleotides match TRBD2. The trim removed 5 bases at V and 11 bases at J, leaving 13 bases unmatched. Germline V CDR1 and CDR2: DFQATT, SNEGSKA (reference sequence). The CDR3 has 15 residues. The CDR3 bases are TGCAGTGCTCCCCGACTAGCGGGGGGGATGGATGAGCAGTACTTC. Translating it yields CSAPRLAGGMDEQYF.

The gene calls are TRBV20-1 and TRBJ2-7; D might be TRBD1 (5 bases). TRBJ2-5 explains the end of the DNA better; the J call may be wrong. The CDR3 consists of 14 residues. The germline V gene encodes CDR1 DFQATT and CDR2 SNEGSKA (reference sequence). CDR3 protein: CSARDGPQRGTQYF. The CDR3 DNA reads TGCAGTGCTAGAGATGGACCACAAAGGGGGACCCAGTACTTC.

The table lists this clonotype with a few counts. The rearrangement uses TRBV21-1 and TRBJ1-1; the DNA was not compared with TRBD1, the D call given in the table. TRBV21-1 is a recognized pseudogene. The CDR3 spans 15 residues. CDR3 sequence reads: CASSKWDREGTEAFF. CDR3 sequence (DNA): TGTGCCAGCAGCAAATGGGACAGGGAAGGGACTGAAGCTTTCTTT.

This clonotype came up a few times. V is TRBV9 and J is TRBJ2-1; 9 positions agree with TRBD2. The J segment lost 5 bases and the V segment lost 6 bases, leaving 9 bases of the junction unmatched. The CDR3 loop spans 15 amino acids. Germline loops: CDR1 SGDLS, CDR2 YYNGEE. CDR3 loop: CASNPLAGINNEQFF. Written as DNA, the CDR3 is TGTGCCAGCAACCCTCTAGCGGGGATAAACAATGAGCAGTTCTTC.

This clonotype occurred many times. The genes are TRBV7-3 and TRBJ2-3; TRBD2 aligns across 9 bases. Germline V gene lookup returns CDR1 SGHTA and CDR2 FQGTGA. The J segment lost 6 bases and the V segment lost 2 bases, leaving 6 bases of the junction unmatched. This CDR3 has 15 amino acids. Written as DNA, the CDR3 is TGTGCCAGCAGCTTATTGGGCGGGGGGGCGGATACGCAGTATTTT. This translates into CASSLLGGGADTQYF.

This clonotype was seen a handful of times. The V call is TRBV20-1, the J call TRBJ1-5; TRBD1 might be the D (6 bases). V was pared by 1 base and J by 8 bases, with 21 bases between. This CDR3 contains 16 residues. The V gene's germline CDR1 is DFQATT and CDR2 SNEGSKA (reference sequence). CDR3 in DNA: TGCAGTGCTAGAGCTGGTGGACAGCCGTCAATCAAGCCCCAGCATTTT. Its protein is CSARAGGQPSIKPQHF.

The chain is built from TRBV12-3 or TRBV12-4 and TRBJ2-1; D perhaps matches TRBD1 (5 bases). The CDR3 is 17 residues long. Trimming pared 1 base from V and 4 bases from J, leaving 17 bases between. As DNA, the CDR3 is TGTGCCAGCAGTTTAGGAGTTATAGGGGTCGTTTACAATGAGCAGTTCTTC. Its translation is CASSLGVIGVVYNEQFF.

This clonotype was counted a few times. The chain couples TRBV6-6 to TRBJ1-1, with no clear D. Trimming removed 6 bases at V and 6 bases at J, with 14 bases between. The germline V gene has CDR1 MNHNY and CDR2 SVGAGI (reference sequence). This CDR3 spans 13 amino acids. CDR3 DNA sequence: TGTGCCAGCAGCCAGTCGGCCAGACCTGAAGCTTTCTTT. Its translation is CASSQSARPEAFF.

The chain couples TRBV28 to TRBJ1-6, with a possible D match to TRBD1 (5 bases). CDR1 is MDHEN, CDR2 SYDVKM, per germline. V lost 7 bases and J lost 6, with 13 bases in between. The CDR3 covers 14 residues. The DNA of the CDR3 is TGTGCCAGCACCGTACAGGACCTTAATTCACCCCTCCACTTT. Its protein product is CASTVQDLNSPLHF.

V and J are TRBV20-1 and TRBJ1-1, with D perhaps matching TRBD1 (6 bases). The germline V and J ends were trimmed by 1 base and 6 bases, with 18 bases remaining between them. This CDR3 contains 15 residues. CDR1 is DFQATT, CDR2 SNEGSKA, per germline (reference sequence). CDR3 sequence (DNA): TGCAGTGCTAGAGGCCGACAGGTTTCTACTGCTGAAGCTTTCTTT. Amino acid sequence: CSARGRQVSTAEAFF.

In DNA, the CDR3 is TGTGCCAGCATCTCCCGGGACCCCGGCTACACCTTC. Translation gives CASISRDPGYTF. This rearrangement joins TRBV12-1 to TRBJ1-2; TRBD1, the table's D call, lacks a check against the DNA. TRBV12-1 is classified as a pseudogene. This CDR3 spans 12 amino acids.

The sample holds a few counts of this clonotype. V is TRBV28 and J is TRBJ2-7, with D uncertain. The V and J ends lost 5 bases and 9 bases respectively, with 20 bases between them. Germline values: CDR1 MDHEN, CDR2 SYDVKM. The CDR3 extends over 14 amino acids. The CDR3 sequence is CASSPPLTASGQYF. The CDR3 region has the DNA TGTGCCAGCAGTCCCCCTTTGACCGCGTCGGGGCAGTACTTC.

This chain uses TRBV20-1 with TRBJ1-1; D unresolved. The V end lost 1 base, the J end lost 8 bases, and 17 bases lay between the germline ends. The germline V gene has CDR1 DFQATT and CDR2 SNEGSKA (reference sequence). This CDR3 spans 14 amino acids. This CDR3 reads CSARGPRLSYEAFF. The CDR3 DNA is TGCAGTGCTAGAGGGCCGCGGTTGAGTTACGAAGCTTTCTTT.

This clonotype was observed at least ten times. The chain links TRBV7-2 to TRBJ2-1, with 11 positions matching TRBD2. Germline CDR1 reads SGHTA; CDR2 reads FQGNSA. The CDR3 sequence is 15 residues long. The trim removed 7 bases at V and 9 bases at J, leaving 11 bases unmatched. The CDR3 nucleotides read TGTGCCAGCAATGCACCCACTAGCGGGGGACCTGAGCAGTTCTTC. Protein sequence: CASNAPTSGGPEQFF.

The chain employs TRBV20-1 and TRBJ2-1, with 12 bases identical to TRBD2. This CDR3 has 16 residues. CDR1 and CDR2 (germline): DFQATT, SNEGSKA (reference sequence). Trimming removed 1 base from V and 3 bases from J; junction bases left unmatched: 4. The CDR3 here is CSARASGGVGYNEQFF. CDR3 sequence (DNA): TGCAGTGCTAGAGCTAGCGGGGGGGTTGGCTACAATGAGCAGTTCTTC.

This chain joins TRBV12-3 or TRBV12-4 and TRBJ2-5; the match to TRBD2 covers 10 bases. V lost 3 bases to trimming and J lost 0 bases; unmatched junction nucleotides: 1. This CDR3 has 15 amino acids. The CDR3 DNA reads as TGTGCCAGCAGTTTTAGCGGGGGGAACCAAGAGACCCAGTACTTC. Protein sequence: CASSFSGGNQETQYF.

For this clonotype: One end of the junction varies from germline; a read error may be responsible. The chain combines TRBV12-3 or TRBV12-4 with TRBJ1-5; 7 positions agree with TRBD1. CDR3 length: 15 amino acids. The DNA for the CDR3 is TGTGCCGGCAGTCCCCGGGACAGCCAATATCAGCCCCAGCATTTT. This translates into CAGSPRDSQYQPQHF.